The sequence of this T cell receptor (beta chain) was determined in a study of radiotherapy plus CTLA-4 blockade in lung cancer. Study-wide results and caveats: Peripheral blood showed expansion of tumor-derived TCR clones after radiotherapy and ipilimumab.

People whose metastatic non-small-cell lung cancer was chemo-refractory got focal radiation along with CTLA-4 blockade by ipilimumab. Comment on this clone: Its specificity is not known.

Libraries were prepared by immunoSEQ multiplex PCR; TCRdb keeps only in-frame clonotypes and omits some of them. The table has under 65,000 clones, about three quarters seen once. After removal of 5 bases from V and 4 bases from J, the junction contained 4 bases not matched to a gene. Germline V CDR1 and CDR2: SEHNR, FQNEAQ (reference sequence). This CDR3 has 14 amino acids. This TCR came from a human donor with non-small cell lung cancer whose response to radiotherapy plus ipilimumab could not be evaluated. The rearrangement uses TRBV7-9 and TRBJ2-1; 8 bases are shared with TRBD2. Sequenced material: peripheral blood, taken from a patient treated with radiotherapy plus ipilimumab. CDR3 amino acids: CASSPGGGYNEQFF. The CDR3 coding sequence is TGTGCCAGCAGCCCCGGGGGGGGGTACAATGAGCAGTTCTTC.